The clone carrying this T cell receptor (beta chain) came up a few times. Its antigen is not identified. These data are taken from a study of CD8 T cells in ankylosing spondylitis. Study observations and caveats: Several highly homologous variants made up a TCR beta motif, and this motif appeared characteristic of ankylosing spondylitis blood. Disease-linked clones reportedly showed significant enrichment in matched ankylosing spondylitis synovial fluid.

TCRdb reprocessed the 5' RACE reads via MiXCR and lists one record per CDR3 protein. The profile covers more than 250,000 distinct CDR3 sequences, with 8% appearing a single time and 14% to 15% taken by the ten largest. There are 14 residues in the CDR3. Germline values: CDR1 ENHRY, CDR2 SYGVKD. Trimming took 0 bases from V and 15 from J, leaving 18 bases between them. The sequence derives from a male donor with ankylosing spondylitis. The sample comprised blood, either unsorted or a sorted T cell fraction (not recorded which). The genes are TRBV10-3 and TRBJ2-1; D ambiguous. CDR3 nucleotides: TGTGCCATCAGTGAGTCGACGTTTGATCGTTCGTGGTTCTTC. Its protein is CAISESTFDRSWFF.